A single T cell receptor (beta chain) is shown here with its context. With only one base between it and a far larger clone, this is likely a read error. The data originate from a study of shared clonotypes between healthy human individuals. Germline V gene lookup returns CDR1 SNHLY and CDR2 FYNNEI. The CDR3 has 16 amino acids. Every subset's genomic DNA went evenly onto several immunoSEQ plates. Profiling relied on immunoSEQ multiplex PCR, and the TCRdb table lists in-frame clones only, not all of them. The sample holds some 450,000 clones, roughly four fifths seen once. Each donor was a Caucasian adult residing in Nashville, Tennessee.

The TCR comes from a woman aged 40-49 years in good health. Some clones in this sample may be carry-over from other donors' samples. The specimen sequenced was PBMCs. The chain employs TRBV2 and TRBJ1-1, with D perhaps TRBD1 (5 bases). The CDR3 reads CAGSEGRGSQPTEAFF. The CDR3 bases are TGTGCCGGCAGCGAGGGGCGGGGCAGCCAACCCACTGAAGCTTTCTTT.